The 19 T cell receptor beta chains below all came from one sample that was sequenced in a study of blood T cell repertoires in COVID-19. Here immunoSEQ multiplex PCR was the method, and the copy in TCRdb shows in-frame clones only, minus some. Altogether some 80,000 clones are present, around 85% being singletons, with the ten largest covering roughly 5%. The material sequenced was peripheral blood. These receptors all stem from an elderly woman with active or convalescent COVID-19.

CDR3: CASSPIGENEKLFF. The CDR3 DNA reads TGTGCCAGCTCACCAATCGGGGAAAATGAAAAACTGTTTTTT. The rearrangement links TRBV18 to TRBJ1-4; no definite D call. Germline CDR1 reads KGHSH; CDR2 reads LQKENI. The CDR3 length is 14 residues. The V end lost 2 bases, the J end lost 5 bases, and 9 bases lay between the germline ends.

The DNA of the CDR3 is TGTGCCAGCAGCCAAGACTGGAGCGGTCAAGAGACCCAGTACTTC. Translation: CASSQDWSGQETQYF. The V and J genes are TRBV4-2 and TRBJ2-5; maybe TRBD2 (5 bases). The V end was cut by 0 bases, the J end by 2 bases, with 10 bases between. Germline loops: CDR1 LGHNA, CDR2 YNFKEQ. The CDR3 extends over 15 amino acids.

A few counts support this clone. The J gene is TRBJ1-6, the V gene TRBV27; 9 nucleotides line up with TRBD1. This CDR3 is 14 amino acids long. Trimming took 6 bases from V and 5 from J; bases not matched to a gene: 2. Per the germline V gene, CDR1 is MNHEY and CDR2 is SMNVEV (reference sequence). CDR3 bases: TGTGCCAGCAGCCGGACAGGGGATAATTCACCCCTCCACTTT. It is translated as CASSRTGDNSPLHF.

V and J are TRBV20-1 and TRBJ2-5; 9 nucleotides align to TRBD2. V was clipped by 3 bases and J by 2 bases; unmatched bases: 4. Germline-derived CDR1 and CDR2 are DFQATT and SNEGSKA (reference sequence). The CDR3 has 14 amino acids. The CDR3 sequence: CSASVAGDQETQYF. The CDR3 nucleotides read TGCAGTGCTAGTGTAGCGGGAGATCAAGAGACCCAGTACTTC.

This clone was recorded only once. Here the CDR3 reads CASSLGGTPSYEQYF. The CDR3 DNA reads as TGTGCCAGCAGCTTAGGTGGGACTCCCTCCTACGAGCAGTACTTC. This sequence joins TRBV11-2 and TRBJ2-7; TRBD2 might be the D (6 bases). From germline, CDR1 is SGHAT and CDR2 FQNNGV. The CDR3 extends over 15 amino acids. V was cut by 1 base and J by 0 bases, with 10 bases left in between.

The V and J genes are TRBV5-8 and TRBJ1-5; D gene uncertain. CDR3 size: 15 residues. Germline V gene sequence: CDR1 SGHTS, CDR2 YDEGEE. Between the trimmed V and J ends, which lost 5 bases and 0 bases, there was a span of 12 bases. CDR3 sequence reads: CASSPAEISNQPQHF. The CDR3 DNA reads as TGTGCCAGCAGTCCCGCGGAGATTAGCAATCAGCCCCAGCATTTT. The whole variable domain, remainder taken from reference TRBV5-8 and TRBJ1-5, is EAGVTQSPTHLIKTRGQQATLRCSPISGHTSVYWYQQALGLGLQFLLWYDEGEERNRGNFPPRFSGRQFPNYSSELNVNALELEDSALYLCASSPAEISNQPQHFGDGTRLSIL.

The chain combines TRBV30 with TRBJ2-5, with 8 positions matching TRBD1. The germline V gene has CDR1 GTSNPN and CDR2 SVGIG (reference sequence). This CDR3 spans 15 amino acids. The V segment lost 5 bases and the J segment 2 bases; nucleotides outside the gene matches: 10. The CDR3 DNA reads as TGTGCCTGGGCTCCGACAGGGGCCTTACAAGAGACCCAGTACTTC. It is translated as CAWAPTGALQETQYF.

The chain couples TRBV28 to TRBJ1-2; tentative D call: TRBD1 (5 bases). Germline V gene data show CDR1 as MDHEN and CDR2 as SYDVKM. The V end was cut by 5 bases, the J end by 3 bases, with 13 bases between. The CDR3 is made up of 14 amino acids. The CDR3 here is CASSRGRGDYGYTF. CDR3 coding DNA: TGTGCCAGCAGTCGAGGGCGGGGGGACTATGGCTACACCTTC.

The chain has TRBV7-9 and TRBJ2-2; 7 positions agree with TRBD1. The CDR3 is 16 residues long. With 7 bases clipped from V and 0 bases from J, the junction kept 8 bases outside the gene matches. Germline CDR1 SEHNR, CDR2 FQNEAQ (reference sequence). CDR3 residues: CASTYSGTANTGELFF. The CDR3 region has the DNA TGTGCCAGCACCTATTCTGGGACAGCGAACACCGGGGAGCTGTTTTTT.

This sequence joins TRBV6-5 and TRBJ1-1; D is ambiguous. The CDR3 has 13 residues. Trimming took off 2 bases at V and 12 bases at J, with 16 bases between the two ends. Per the germline V gene, CDR1 is MNHEY and CDR2 is SVGAGI. The CDR3 region has the DNA TGTGCCAGCAGTTACCCCGGCAGGCCCCAAACTTTCTTT. It specifies CASSYPGRPQTFF.

This chain links TRBV10-1 with TRBJ1-1, with D perhaps matching TRBD1 (6 bases). V was cut by 11 bases and J by 0 bases, with 13 bases left in between. The V gene's germline CDR1 is WNHNN and CDR2 SYGVQD (reference sequence). This CDR3 is built from 13 residues. CDR3 protein: CAGETGLNTEAFF. The CDR3 DNA follows: TGCGCCGGGGAGACAGGTCTGAACACTGAAGCTTTCTTT.

The chain carries TRBV2 and TRBJ2-3; D is unresolved. The CDR3 length is 13 residues. Trimming removed 3 bases at V and 2 bases at J, with 6 bases between. Germline loops: CDR1 SNHLY, CDR2 FYNNEI. The CDR3 nucleotides are TGTGCCAGCAGTGACGCGGTCACAGATACGCAGTATTTT. Translation: CASSDAVTDTQYF.

The rearrangement links TRBV18 to TRBJ1-2; D uncertain. The CDR3 is 14 residues long. From germline, CDR1 is KGHSH and CDR2 LQKENI. The V and J ends lost 1 base and 2 bases respectively, with 8 bases between them. CDR3: CASSPRQINYGYTF. CDR3 in DNA: TGTGCCAGCTCACCACGGCAGATCAACTATGGCTACACCTTC.

The chain has TRBV6-5 and TRBJ2-7, with 8 bases fitting TRBD1. Germline V gene lookup returns CDR1 MNHEY and CDR2 SVGAGI. The CDR3 loop spans 14 amino acids. Unmatched junction bases numbered 3, after V lost 5 bases and J lost 0 bases. Here the CDR3 reads CASSSDRGSYEQYF. The CDR3 DNA reads TGTGCCAGCAGTAGTGACAGGGGCTCCTACGAGCAGTACTTC.

This chain uses TRBV6-2 or TRBV6-3 with TRBJ1-2, with TRBD1 as a possible D gene (5 bases). CDR1 MNHEY and CDR2 SVGEGT come from the germline V gene. The CDR3 covers 15 residues. V was pared by 2 bases and J by 2 bases, with 12 bases between. The CDR3 DNA is TGTGCCAGCAGTTACCCCCTGACAGCCAACTATGGCTACACCTTC. Translating it yields CASSYPLTANYGYTF.

CDR3 sequence reads: CASSYSSSGINEQFF. CDR3 DNA sequence: TGTGCCAGCAGTTACTCATCTAGCGGGATTAATGAGCAGTTCTTC. V is TRBV6-5 and J is TRBJ2-1, with TRBD2 matching over 9 bases. Per the germline V gene, CDR1 is MNHEY and CDR2 is SVGAGI. CDR3 size: 15 residues. The trim removed 0 bases at V and 7 bases at J, leaving 4 bases unmatched.

The V and J genes are TRBV30 and TRBJ2-7; D uncertain. Trimming left V 1 base short and J 2 bases short, with 3 bases between. The germline V gene has CDR1 GTSNPN and CDR2 SVGIG (reference sequence). The CDR3 is 11 amino acids. CDR3 amino acids: CAWSAAYEQYF. CDR3 sequence (DNA): TGTGCCTGGAGTGCCGCCTACGAGCAGTACTTC.

The chain carries TRBV25-1 and TRBJ1-1; 12 bases match TRBD1. The CDR3 runs 15 residues. The V gene end was trimmed by 5 bases and the J gene end by 5 bases; junction bases not matched to a gene: 6. Per germline, CDR1 MGHDK and CDR2 SYGVNS. The CDR3 DNA reads TGTGCCAGCAGTCGCCCGGGACAGGGGGCGACTGAAGCTTTCTTT. As protein: CASSRPGQGATEAFF.

V usage is TRBV2 and J usage is TRBJ2-7, with D maybe TRBD1 (6 bases). The CDR3 is 15 residues long. Per the germline V gene, CDR1 is SNHLY and CDR2 is FYNNEI. The V end was cut by 2 bases, the J end by 2 bases, with 13 bases between. In DNA, the CDR3 is TGTGCCAGCAGTGAACTGGGGGCAACGGCCTACGAGCAGTACTTC. It specifies CASSELGATAYEQYF.